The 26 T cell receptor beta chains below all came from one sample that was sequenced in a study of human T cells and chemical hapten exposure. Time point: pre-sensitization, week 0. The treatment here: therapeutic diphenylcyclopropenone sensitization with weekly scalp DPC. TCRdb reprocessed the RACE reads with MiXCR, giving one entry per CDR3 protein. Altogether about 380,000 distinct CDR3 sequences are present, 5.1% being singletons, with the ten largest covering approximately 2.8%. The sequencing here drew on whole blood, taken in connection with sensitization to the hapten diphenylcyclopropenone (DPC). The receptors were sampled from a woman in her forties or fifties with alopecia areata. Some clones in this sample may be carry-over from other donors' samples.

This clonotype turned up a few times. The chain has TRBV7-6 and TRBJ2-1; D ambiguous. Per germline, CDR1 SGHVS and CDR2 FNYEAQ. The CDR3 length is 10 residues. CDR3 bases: TGTGCATGCCACTCCTCCAGACGGTTCTTC. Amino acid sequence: CACHSSRRFF.

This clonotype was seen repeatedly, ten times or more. CDR3 nucleotides: TGCGCCAGCAGCTTTGGCGGTGGCGGGACAGGAGGCACAGATACGCAGTATTTT. Translated: CASSFGGGGTGGTDTQYF. The chain combines TRBV5-1 with TRBJ2-3; TRBD1 matches 8 bases. The germline V gene encodes CDR1 SGHRS and CDR2 YFSETQ. This CDR3 is 18 amino acids long. After removal of 2 bases from V and 1 base from J, the junction contained 12 bases not matched to a gene.

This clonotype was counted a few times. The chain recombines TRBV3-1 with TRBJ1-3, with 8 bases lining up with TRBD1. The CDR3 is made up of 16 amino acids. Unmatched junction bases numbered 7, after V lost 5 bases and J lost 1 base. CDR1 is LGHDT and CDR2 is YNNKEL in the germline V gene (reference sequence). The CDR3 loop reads CASSESDRESGNTIYF. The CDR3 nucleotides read TGTGCCAGCAGCGAATCGGACAGGGAGTCTGGAAACACCATATATTTT. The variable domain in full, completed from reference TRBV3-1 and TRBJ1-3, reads DTAVSQTPKYLVTQMGNDKSIKCEQNLGHDTMYWYKQDSKKFLKIMFSYNNKELIINETVPNRFSPKSPDKAHLNLHINSLELGDSAVYFCASSESDRESGNTIYFGEGSWLTVV.

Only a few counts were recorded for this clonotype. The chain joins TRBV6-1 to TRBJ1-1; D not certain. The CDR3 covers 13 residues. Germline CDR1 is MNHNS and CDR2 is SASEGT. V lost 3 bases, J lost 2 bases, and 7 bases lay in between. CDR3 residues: CASSDGENTEAFF. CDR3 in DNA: TGTGCCAGCAGTGATGGGGAAAACACTGAAGCTTTCTTT.

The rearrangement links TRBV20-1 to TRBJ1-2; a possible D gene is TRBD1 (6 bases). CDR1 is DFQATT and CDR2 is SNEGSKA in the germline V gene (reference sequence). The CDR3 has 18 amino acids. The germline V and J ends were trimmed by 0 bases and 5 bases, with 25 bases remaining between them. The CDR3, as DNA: TGCAGTGCTAGAGAAGTGGGATCGTTGGCAGGGGCGATATATGGCTACACCTTC. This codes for CSAREVGSLAGAIYGYTF.

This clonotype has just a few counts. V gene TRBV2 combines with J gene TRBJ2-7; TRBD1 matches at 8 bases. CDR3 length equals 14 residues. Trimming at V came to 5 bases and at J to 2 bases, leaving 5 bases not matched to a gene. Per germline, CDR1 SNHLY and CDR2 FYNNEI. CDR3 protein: CASSYPGQAYEQYF. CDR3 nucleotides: TGTGCCAGCAGTTACCCGGGACAGGCCTACGAGCAGTACTTC.

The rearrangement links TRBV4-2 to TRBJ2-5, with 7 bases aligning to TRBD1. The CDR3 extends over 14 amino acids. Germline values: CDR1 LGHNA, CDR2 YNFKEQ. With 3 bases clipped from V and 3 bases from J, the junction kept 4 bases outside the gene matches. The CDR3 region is CASSHPGTEETQYF. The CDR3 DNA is TGTGCCAGCAGCCACCCCGGGACAGAAGAGACCCAGTACTTC.

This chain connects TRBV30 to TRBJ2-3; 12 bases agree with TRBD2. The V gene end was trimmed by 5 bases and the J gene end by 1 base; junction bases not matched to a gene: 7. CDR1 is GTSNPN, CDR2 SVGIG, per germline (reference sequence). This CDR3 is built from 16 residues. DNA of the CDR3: TGTGCCTGGCTAGCGGGGGGGCCGGATGGCACAGATACGCAGTATTTT. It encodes CAWLAGGPDGTDTQYF.

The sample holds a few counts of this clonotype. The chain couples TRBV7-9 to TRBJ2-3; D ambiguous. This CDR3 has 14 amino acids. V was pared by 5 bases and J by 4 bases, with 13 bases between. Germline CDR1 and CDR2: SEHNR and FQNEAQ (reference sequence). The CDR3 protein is CASSPTPPPDTQYF. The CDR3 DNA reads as TGTGCCAGCAGCCCAACACCCCCCCCAGATACGCAGTATTTT.

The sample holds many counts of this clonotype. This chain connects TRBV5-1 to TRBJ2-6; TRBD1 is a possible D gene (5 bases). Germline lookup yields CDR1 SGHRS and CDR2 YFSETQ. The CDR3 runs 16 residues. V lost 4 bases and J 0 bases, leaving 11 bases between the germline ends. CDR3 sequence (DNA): TGCGCCAGCAGCCATGACAGTTTCTCTGGGGCCAACGTCCTGACTTTC. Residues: CASSHDSFSGANVLTF.

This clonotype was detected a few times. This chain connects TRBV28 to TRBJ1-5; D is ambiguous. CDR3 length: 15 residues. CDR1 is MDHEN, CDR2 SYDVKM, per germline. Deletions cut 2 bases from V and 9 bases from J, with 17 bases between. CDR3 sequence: CASSLRRTVVGPQHF. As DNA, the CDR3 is TGTGCCAGCAGTTTACGGAGGACGGTCGTCGGGCCCCAGCATTTT.

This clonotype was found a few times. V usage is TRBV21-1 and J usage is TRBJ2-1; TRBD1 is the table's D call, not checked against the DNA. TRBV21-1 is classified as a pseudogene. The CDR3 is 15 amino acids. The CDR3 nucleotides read TGTGCCAGCAGTTTCCCGGGCGCCTCCTACAATGAGCAGTTCTTC. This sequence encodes CASSFPGASYNEQFF.

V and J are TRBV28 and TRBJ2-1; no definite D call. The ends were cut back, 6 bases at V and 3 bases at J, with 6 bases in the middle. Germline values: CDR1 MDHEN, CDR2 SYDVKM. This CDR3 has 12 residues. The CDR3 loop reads CASSRIYNEQFF. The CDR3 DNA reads TGTGCCAGCAGCCGAATCTACAATGAGCAGTTCTTC.

This chain's CDR3 is CASSLIPSSGANVLTF. The CDR3 DNA reads TGTGCCAGCAGTTTAATTCCAAGCTCTGGGGCCAACGTCCTGACTTTC. V and J are TRBV6-5 and TRBJ2-6, with D unclear. V dropped 4 bases and J dropped 0 bases, with 10 bases sitting between them. This CDR3 is 16 amino acids long. The germline gives CDR1 MNHEY, CDR2 SVGAGI.

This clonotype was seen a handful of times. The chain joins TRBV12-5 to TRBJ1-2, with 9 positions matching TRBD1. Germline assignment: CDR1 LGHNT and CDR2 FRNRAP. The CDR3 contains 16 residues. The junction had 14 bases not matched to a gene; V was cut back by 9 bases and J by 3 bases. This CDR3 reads CASEYGGTGLHYGYTF. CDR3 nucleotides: TGTGCTAGCGAATACGGAGGGACAGGGCTACACTATGGCTACACCTTC.

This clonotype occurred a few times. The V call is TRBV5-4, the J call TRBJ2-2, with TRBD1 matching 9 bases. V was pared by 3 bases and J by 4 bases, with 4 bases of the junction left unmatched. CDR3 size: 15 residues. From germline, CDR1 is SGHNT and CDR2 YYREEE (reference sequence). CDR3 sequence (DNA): TGTGCCAGCAGCTCCGGGACAGGGTCCACCGGGGAGCTGTTTTTT. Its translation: CASSSGTGSTGELFF. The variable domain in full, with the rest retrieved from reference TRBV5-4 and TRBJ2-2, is ETGVTQSPTHLIKTRGQQVTLRCSSQSGHNTVSWYQQALGQGPQFIFQYYREEENGRGNFPPRFSGLQFPNYSSELNVNALELDDSALYLCASSSGTGSTGELFFGEGSRLTVL.

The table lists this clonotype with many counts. This CDR3 reads CASSVGRTSGANVLTF. The CDR3 DNA reads as TGTGCCAGCAGCGTAGGCAGGACCTCTGGGGCCAACGTCCTGACTTTC. V and J are TRBV9 and TRBJ2-6; D is ambiguous. V lost 0 bases to trimming and J lost 0 bases, with 7 bases between them. CDR3 length: 16 amino acids. Germline values: CDR1 SGDLS, CDR2 YYNGEE.

For the CDR3, the DNA is TGTGCCAGCAACGACAGAACCAAAAACATTCAGTACTTC. Translation: CASNDRTKNIQYF. V usage is TRBV2 and J usage is TRBJ2-4, with D tentatively TRBD1 (5 bases). V lost 7 bases to trimming and J lost 2 bases, with 9 bases between them. This CDR3 contains 13 residues. Germline lookup yields CDR1 SNHLY and CDR2 FYNNEI.

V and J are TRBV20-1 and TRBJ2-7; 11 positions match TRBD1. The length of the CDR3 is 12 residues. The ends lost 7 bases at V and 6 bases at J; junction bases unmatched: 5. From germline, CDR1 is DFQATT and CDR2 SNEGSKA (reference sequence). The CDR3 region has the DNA TGCAGTGAGATAGGGACAGGGGGCGAGCAGTACTTC. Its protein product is CSEIGTGGEQYF.

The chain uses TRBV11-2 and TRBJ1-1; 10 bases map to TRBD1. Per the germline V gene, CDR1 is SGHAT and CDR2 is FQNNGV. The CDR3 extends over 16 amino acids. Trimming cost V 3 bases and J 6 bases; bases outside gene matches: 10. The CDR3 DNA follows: TGTGCCAGCAGCTTCGGACAGGGGGGTAGGTCCGCTGAAGCTTTCTTT. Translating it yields CASSFGQGGRSAEAFF.

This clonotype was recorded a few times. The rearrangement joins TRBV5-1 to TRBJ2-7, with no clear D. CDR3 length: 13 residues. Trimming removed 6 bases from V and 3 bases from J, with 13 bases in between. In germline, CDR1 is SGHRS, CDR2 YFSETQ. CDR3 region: CASMLSPFYEQYF. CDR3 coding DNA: TGCGCCAGCATGCTCAGCCCCTTCTACGAGCAGTACTTC.

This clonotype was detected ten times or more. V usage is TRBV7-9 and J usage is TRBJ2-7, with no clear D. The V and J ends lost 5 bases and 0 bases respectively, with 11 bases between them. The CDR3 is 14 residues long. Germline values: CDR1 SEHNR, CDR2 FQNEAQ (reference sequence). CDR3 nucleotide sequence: TGTGCCAGCAGCCCGGCGGCCCTCTCCTACGAGCAGTACTTC. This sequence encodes CASSPAALSYEQYF.

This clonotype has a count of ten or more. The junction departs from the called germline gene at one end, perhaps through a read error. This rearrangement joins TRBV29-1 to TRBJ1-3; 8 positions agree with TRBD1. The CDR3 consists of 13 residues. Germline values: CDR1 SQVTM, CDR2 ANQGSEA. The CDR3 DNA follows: TGCAGCGTTGGACAGGGGAGTGGAGACACCATATATTTT. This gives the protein CSVGQGSGDTIYF.

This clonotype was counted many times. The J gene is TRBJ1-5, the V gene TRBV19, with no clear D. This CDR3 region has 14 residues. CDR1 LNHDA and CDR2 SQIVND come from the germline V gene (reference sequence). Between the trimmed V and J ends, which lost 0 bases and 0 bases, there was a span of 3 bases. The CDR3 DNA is TGTGCCAGTAGTATAGAACCTAGCAATCAGCCCCAGCATTTT. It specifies CASSIEPSNQPQHF.

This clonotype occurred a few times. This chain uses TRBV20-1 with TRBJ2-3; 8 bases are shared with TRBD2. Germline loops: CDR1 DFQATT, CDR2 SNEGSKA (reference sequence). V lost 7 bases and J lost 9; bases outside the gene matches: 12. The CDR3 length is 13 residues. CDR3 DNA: TGCAGTGGCAGGAGAGGACTAGCAGCAACGCAGTATTTT. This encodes CSGRRGLAATQYF.

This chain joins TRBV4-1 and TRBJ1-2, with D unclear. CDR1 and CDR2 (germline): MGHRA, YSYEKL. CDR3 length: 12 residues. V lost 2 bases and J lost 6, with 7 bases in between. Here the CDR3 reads CASSQSEDGYTF. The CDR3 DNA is TGCGCCAGCAGCCAATCGGAGGATGGCTACACCTTC.